A selection of T cell receptor beta chains follows, all from one sample in a study of shared clonotypes between healthy human individuals. Produced via immunoSEQ multiplex PCR; TCRdb's table is partial and in-frame only. The sample yields 400,000 to 600,000 clones, 90% to 96% seen once. The sequenced sample consisted of naive CD4+ T cells sorted from blood. The receptor set was obtained from a woman aged 30 to 39 in good health. Both conserved end residues are part of each CDR3. D genes are given only for firm matches.

d_call	j_call	v_call	cdr3_nt	cdr3_aa
TRBD2	TRBJ2-1	TRBV7-6	TGTGCCAGCAGCTTAGGAGTAGGGACTAGCGGGAGGGCCATGGGGAATGAGCAGTTCTTC	CASSLGVGTSGRAMGNEQFF
NA	TRBJ2-7	TRBV2	TGTGCCAGCCGGGGGGCGGCCTACGAGCAGTACTTC	CASRGAAYEQYF
TRBD1	TRBJ2-5	TRBV5-1	TGCGCCAGCAGTCCCCGACCGACAGGGGACCAAGAGACCCAGTACTTC	CASSPRPTGDQETQYF
TRBD2	TRBJ2-7	TRBV15	TGTGCCACCAGCCCCCGCACGGGACTAGCGGTAACCTACGAGCAGTACTTC	CATSPRTGLAVTYEQYF
NA	TRBJ1-1	TRBV18	TGTGCCAGCTCACCACTAGAACAGAACACTGAAGCTTTCTTT	CASSPLEQNTEAFF
TRBD2	TRBJ2-1	TRBV9	TGTGCCAGCAGCTTAAGTATCGGGACTAGCGGGAGTAGTTTAGATGAGCAGTTCTTC	CASSLSIGTSGSSLDEQFF
TRBD2	TRBJ2-1	TRBV4-2	TGTGCCAGCAGCCCCTTGACCGTCGGACTAGCGGGACGAAACTCCTACAATGAGCAGTTCTTC	CASSPLTVGLAGRNSYNEQFF
TRBD2	TRBJ2-1	TRBV19	TGTGCCAGTAGTAGGGGACTAGCGGGAGGGTACAATGAGCAGTTCTTC	CASSRGLAGGYNEQFF
TRBD2	TRBJ2-1	TRBV9	TGTGCCAGCAGCACAGCGGGGAGCTCCTACAATGAGCAGTTCTTC	CASSTAGSSYNEQFF
TRBD1	TRBJ2-3	TRBV10-3	TGTGCCATCAGTGAGAACAGGGGGACGATTACAGATACGCAGTATTTT	CAISENRGTITDTQYF
TRBD2	TRBJ2-1	TRBV6-1	TGTGCCAGCAGTGATCCTAGCGGGAGTATAAATGAGCAGTTCTTC	CASSDPSGSINEQFF
TRBD1	TRBJ2-5	TRBV13	TGTGCCAGCAGCCCCCGGGACAGACAAGAGACCCAGTACTTC	CASSPRDRQETQYF
NA	TRBJ2-7	TRBV6-5	TGTGCCAGCAGGTTCGACAGGACCGCCTACGAGCAGTACTTC	CASRFDRTAYEQYF
TRBD1	TRBJ1-5	TRBV4-1	TGCGCCAGCAGCCAAGAAATGTTAGGGACAGGGAATCAGCCCCAGCATTTT	CASSQEMLGTGNQPQHF
NA	TRBJ2-2	TRBV5-5	TGTGCCAGCAGCTTGCCCGGGGAGCACGCTGCCGGGGAGCTGTTTTTT	CASSLPGEHAAGELFF
TRBD1	TRBJ2-7	TRBV28	TGTGCCAGCAGTTTACAAAGGACAGGGGGAGACGAGCAGTACTTC	CASSLQRTGGDEQYF
TRBD1	TRBJ2-3	TRBV10-2	TGCGCCAGCAGTGAACAGGGGCAAGATACGCAGTATTTT	CASSEQGQDTQYF
NA	TRBJ1-1	TRBV29-1	TGCAGCGTTGGGAGGGTTAACACTGAAGCTTTCTTT	CSVGRVNTEAFF
NA	TRBJ1-4	TRBV7-9	TGTGCCAGCAGCTTAGCGGGTGGGGAAAAACTGTTTTTT	CASSLAGGEKLFF
NA	TRBJ1-1	TRBV9	TGTGCCAGCAGCGTCGGCAGGGGTGTTGAAGCTTTCTTT	CASSVGRGVEAFF
NA	TRBJ2-3	TRBV29-1	TGCAGCGTTGGGGAAGCGCGAAGGGCTGATACGCAGTATTTT	CSVGEARRADTQYF
TRBD2	TRBJ2-3	TRBV29-1	TGCAGCGTTGGGGGGACTAGCGGGAAGTCACAGTATTTT	CSVGGTSGKSQYF
NA	TRBJ2-2	TRBV7-3	TGTGCCAGCAGCTTAGAAAGGGTGCGGGTCACCGGGGAGCTGTTTTTT	CASSLERVRVTGELFF
NA	TRBJ2-7	TRBV21-1	TGTGCCAGCAGCAGGCGGATTTCCTACGAGCAGTACTTC	CASSRRISYEQYF
NA	TRBJ1-2	TRBV12-5	TGTGCTAGTGGTTTGGTAAAGGGAAACTATGGCTACACCTTC	CASGLVKGNYGYTF
NA	TRBJ1-3	TRBV28	TGTGCCGGTCGTTTGACAGTTCCCCCGCGGTGTTCTGGAAACACCATATATTTT	CAGRLTVPPRCSGNTIYF
NA	TRBJ1-3	TRBV19	TGTGCCAGTAGTGATGACAGGACCTCTGGAAACACCATATATTTT	CASSDDRTSGNTIYF
NA	TRBJ1-1	TRBV14	TGTGCCAGCAGCCATCAGGCGAGGTCCCTACGAGAAGCTTTCTTT	CASSHQARSLREAFF
NA	TRBJ1-3	TRBV7-9	TGTGCCAGCAGCTTAGGCGCGGAGCCTGGAAACACCATATATTTT	CASSLGAEPGNTIYF
NA	TRBJ2-1	TRBV4-2	TGTGCCAGCAGCCATGGACGACAGGAATACAATGAGCAGTTCTTC	CASSHGRQEYNEQFF
TRBD1	TRBJ2-7	TRBV2	TGTGCCAGCAGGGGGGACAGGGGTGGGTACGAGCAGTACTTC	CASRGDRGGYEQYF
NA	TRBJ2-6	TRBV30	TGTGCCTGGAGTAAGTTGAGGTCGTGGCCTACCAACAACTCTGGGGCCAACGTCCTGACTTTC	CAWSKLRSWPTNNSGANVLTF